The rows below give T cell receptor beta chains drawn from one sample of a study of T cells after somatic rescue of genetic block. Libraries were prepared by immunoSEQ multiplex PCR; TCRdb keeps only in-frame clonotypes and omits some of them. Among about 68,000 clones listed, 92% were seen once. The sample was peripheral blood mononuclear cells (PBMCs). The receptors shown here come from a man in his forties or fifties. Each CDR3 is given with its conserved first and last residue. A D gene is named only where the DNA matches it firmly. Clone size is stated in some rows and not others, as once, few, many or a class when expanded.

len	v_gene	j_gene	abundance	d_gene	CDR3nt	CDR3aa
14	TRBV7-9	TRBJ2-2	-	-	TGTGCCAGCACCGATATAGGGAACACCGGGGAGCTGTTTTTT	CASTDIGNTGELFF
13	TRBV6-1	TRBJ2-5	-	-	TGTGCCAGCAGTGAAGTGTGGAAGGAGACCCAGTACTTC	CASSEVWKETQYF
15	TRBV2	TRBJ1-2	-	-	TGTGCCAGCAGTGCCGATGGGACGCTACCGGGTGGCTACACCTTC	CASSADGTLPGGYTF
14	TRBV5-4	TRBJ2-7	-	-	TGTGCCAGCAGCTACGGGACCAAAGCGTACGAGCAGTACTTC	CASSYGTKAYEQYF
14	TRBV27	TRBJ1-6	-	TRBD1	TGTGCCAGCAGTTTGATCAGGGGGAACTCACCCCTCCACTTT	CASSLIRGNSPLHF
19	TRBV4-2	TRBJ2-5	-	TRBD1	TGTGCCAGCAGTTTCGGGGGACCGGGACAGGGGGTTTATGAAGAGACCCAGTACTTC	CASSFGGPGQGVYEETQYF
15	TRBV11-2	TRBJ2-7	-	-	TGTGCCAGCAACTCACCCGGGTCCCCGGGCCGGGGGCAGTACTTC	CASNSPGSPGRGQYF
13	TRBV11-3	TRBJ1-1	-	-	TGTGCCAGCAGCCAAACCGCGTACACTGAAGCTTTCTTT	CASSQTAYTEAFF
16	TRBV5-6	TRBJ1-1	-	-	TGTGCCAGCAGCTTAGGGCGCTTTTGGGGGAACACTGAAGCTTTCTTT	CASSLGRFWGNTEAFF
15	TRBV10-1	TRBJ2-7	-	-	TGCGCCAGCAGCAAAAGCCCGGACGGAGCCTACGAGCAGTACTTC	CASSKSPDGAYEQYF
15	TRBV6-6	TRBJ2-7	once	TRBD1	TGTGCCAGCAGTTTCGACGGACAGGGGGCCCACGAGCAGTACTTC	CASSFDGQGAHEQYF
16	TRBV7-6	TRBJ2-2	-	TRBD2	TGTGCCAGCAGCTTACTAGCGGGAGTGATATCCGGGGAGCTGTTTTTT	CASSLLAGVISGELFF
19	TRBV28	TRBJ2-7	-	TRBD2	TGTGCCAGCAGCCTCGGGACAGGGCTAGCGGGAGGGCCCTCGGGTGAGCAGTACTTC	CASSLGTGLAGGPSGEQYF
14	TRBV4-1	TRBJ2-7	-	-	TGCGCCAGCAGCGGTACGGGGCTAGGGGGCGAGCAGTACTTC	CASSGTGLGGEQYF
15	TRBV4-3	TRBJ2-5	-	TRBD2	TGCGCCAGCAGCCAAGTTAGCGGGAGGGGAGGGACCCAGTACTTC	CASSQVSGRGGTQYF
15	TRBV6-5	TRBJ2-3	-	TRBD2	TGTGCCAGCAGTTACTCCCCTAGCGGGGGAGATACGCAGTATTTT	CASSYSPSGGDTQYF
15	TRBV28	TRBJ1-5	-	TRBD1	TGTGCCAGCAGTCCGGGACAGGGGGCAGGACAGCCCCAGCATTTT	CASSPGQGAGQPQHF
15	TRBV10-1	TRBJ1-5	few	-	TGCGCCAGCAGCCTCGAGGACCGGGGCAATCAGCCCCAGCATTTT	CASSLEDRGNQPQHF
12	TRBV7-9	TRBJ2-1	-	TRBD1	TGTGCCAGCAGCTTAGACCGGACAGGGCAGTTCTTC	CASSLDRTGQFF
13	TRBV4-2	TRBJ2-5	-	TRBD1	TGTGCCAGCAGCGGGACAGGGACGGAGACCCAGTACTTC	CASSGTGTETQYF
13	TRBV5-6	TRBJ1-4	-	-	TGTGCCAGCAGCTTACTTTGGAATGAAAAACTGTTTTTT	CASSLLWNEKLFF
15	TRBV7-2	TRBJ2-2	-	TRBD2	TGTGCCAGCAGTCATGGACTAGCGGGGGACGGGGAGCTGTTTTTT	CASSHGLAGDGELFF
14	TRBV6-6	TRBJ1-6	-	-	TGTGCCAGTTCCCCGAAACCTCTAAATTCACCCCTCCACTTT	CASSPKPLNSPLHF
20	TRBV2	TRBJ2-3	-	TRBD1	TGTGCCACCCCACTGGGTAGAGGACAGGGGTTCGAGAGGGGCACAGATACGCAGTATTTT	CATPLGRGQGFERGTDTQYF
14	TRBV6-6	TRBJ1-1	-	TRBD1	TGTGCCAGCAGAAGACAGGGGGCGACCACTGAAGCTTTCTTT	CASRRQGATTEAFF
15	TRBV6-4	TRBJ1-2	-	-	TGTGCCAGCAGTGAGGCCCCCGATAGGAACTATGGCTACACCTTC	CASSEAPDRNYGYTF
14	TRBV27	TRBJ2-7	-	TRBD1	TGTGCCAGCAGTCGGACAGGGCTTTCCTACGAGCAGTACTTC	CASSRTGLSYEQYF
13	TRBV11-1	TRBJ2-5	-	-	TGTGCCAGCAGCTTAGAAGGGGGAGAGACCCAGTACTTC	CASSLEGGETQYF
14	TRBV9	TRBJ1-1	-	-	TGTGCCAGCAGCGTAGGAGTGGTGAACACTGAAGCTTTCTTT	CASSVGVVNTEAFF
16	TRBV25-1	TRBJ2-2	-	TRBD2	TGTGCCAGCAACCCGAATTTTGGACTAGGTACCGGGGAGCTGTTTTTT	CASNPNFGLGTGELFF
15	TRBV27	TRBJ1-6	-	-	TGTGCCAGCAGTTTGAGGGCAAGGGGGTATTCACCCCTCCACTTT	CASSLRARGYSPLHF
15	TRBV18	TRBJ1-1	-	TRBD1	TGTGCCAGCTCACCGCAGGGGGGTGAGAACACTGAAGCTTTCTTT	CASSPQGGENTEAFF
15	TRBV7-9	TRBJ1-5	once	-	TGTGCCAGCAGCCCCGGCCAGGGACTCAATCAGCCCCAGCATTTT	CASSPGQGLNQPQHF
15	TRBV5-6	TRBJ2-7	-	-	TGTGCCAGCAGCTTGAGGGCAGGGAAAACCTACGAGCAGTACTTC	CASSLRAGKTYEQYF
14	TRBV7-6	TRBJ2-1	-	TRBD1	TGTGCCAGCAGCTTTGAACAGGGGGTGAATGAGCAGTTCTTC	CASSFEQGVNEQFF
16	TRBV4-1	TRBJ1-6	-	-	TGCGCCAGCAGCCAAGAAAGGTTCTCCTATAATTCACCCCTCCACTTT	CASSQERFSYNSPLHF
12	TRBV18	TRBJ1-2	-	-	TGTGCCAGCTCACCCGGGGGCAGTGGCTACACCTTC	CASSPGGSGYTF
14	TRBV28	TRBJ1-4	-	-	TGTGCCAGCAGCCTGGCCACCGCGACTGAAAAACTGTTTTTT	CASSLATATEKLFF
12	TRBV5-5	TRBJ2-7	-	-	TGTGCCAGCAGCTTCGGTGAGGGCGAGCAGTACTTC	CASSFGEGEQYF
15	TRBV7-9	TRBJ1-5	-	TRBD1	TGTGCCAGCAGCTCGACAGGGGACGGGAATCAGCCCCAGCATTTT	CASSSTGDGNQPQHF
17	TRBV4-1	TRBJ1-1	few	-	TGCGCCAGCAGCCAAGGGCTAATGGGAAGGTCGAACACTGAAGCTTTCTTT	CASSQGLMGRSNTEAFF
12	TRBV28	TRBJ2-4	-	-	TGTGCCAGCATCCGACCCCCGGACATTCAGTACTTC	CASIRPPDIQYF
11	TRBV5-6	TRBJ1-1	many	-	TGTGCCAGCAGCAACGACGGGGAAGCTTTCTTT	CASSNDGEAFF
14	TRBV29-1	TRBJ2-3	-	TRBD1	TGCAGCGCTAGGGCAGGGGGTTTCACAGATACGCAGTATTTT	CSARAGGFTDTQYF
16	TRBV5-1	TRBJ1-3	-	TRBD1	TGCGCCAGCAGCTTGCCCGGGACAGGGGCTGGAAACACCATATATTTT	CASSLPGTGAGNTIYF
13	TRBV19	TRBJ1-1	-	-	TGTGCCAGTATTGATCCGGGCGGGACTGAAGCTTTCTTT	CASIDPGGTEAFF
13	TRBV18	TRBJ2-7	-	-	TGTGCCAGCTCCCCAGGGTCCTCCTACGAGCAGTACTTC	CASSPGSSYEQYF
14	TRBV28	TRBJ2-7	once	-	TGTGCCAGCAGTCCACCCGGCCGGTCCTACGAGCAGTACTTC	CASSPPGRSYEQYF
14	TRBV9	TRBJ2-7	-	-	TGTGCCAGCAGCGTAACCGGTACTGGTAGAGAGCAGTACTTC	CASSVTGTGREQYF
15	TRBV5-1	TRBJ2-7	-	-	TGCGCCAGCAGCTTGGATCCAGGTCTTTCCTACGAGCAGTACTTC	CASSLDPGLSYEQYF
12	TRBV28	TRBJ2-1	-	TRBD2	TGTGCCAGCAGTTCTAGCGGCAATGAGCAGTTCTTC	CASSSSGNEQFF
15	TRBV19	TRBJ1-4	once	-	TGTGCCAGTCGACTAGCCGGGGGCGGGAGGGAAAAACTGTTTTTT	CASRLAGGGREKLFF
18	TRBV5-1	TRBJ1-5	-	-	TGCGCCAGCAGCTTCCGACCTAGGGAGGGGTTCAGCAATCAGCCCCAGCATTTT	CASSFRPREGFSNQPQHF
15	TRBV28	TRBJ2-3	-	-	TGTGCCAGCAAGACCCACGGGAGCCCCACAGATACGCAGTATTTT	CASKTHGSPTDTQYF
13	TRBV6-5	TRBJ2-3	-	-	TGTGCCAGCAGGAGGGATAGCACAGATACGCAGTATTTT	CASRRDSTDTQYF
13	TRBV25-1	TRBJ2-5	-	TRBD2	TGTGCCAGCCGTAGCGGGAGCCAAGAGACCCAGTACTTC	CASRSGSQETQYF